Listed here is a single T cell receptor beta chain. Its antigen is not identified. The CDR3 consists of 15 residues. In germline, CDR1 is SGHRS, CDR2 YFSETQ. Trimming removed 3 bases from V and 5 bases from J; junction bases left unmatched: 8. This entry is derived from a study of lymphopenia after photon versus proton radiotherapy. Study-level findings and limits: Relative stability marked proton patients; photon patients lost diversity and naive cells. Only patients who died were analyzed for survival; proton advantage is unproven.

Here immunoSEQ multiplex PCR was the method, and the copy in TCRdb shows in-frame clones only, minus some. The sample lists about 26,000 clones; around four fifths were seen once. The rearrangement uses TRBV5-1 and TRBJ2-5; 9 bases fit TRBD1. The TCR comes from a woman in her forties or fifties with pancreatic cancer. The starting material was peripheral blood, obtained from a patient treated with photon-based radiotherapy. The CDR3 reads CASSSTGGAGETQYF. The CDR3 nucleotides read TGCGCCAGCAGCTCCACAGGGGGCGCAGGGGAGACCCAGTACTTC.